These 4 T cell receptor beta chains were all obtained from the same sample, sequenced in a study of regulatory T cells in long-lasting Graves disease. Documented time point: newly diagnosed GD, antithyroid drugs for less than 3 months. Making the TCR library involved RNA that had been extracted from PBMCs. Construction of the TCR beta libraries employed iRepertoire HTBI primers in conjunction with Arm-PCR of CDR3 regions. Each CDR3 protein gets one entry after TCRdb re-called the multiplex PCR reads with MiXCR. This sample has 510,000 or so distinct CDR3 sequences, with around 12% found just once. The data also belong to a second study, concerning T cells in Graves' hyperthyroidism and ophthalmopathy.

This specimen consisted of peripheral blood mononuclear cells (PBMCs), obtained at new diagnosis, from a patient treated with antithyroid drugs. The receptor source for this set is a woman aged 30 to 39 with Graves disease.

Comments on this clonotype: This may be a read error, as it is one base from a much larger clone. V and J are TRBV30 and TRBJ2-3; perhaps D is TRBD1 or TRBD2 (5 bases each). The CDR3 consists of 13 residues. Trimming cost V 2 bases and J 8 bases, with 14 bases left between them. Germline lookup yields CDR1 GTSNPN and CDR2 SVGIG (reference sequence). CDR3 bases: TGTGCCTGGAGTATCCGGGGACCGGGTACGCAGTATTTT. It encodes CAWSIRGPGTQYF. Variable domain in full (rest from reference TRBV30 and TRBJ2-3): SQTIHQWPATLVQPVGSPLSLECTVEGTSNPNLYWYRQAAGRGLQLLFYSVGIGQISSEVPQNLSASRPQDRQFILSSKKLLLSDSGFYLCAWSIRGPGTQYFGPGTRLTVL.

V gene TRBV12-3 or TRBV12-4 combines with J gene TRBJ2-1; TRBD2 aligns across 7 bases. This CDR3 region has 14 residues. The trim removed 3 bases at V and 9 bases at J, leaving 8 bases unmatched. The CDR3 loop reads CASSFSGLAVEQFF. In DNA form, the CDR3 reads TGTGCCAGCAGTTTTTCGGGGCTAGCGGTTGAGCAGTTCTTC.

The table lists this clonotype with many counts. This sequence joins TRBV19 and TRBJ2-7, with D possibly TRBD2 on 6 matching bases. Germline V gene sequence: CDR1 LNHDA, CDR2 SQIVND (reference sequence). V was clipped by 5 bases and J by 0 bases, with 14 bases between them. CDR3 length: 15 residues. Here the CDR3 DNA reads TGTGCCAGTAGTCCGATCGCGGGGAGCTCCTACGAGCAGTACTTC. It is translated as CASSPIAGSSYEQYF.

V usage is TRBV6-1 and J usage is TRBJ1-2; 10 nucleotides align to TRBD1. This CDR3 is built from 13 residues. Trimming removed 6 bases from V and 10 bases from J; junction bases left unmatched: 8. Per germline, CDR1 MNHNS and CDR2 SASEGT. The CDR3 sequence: CASSPGQGSYYTF. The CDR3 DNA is TGTGCCAGCAGCCCGGGACAGGGGTCGTACTACACCTTC.